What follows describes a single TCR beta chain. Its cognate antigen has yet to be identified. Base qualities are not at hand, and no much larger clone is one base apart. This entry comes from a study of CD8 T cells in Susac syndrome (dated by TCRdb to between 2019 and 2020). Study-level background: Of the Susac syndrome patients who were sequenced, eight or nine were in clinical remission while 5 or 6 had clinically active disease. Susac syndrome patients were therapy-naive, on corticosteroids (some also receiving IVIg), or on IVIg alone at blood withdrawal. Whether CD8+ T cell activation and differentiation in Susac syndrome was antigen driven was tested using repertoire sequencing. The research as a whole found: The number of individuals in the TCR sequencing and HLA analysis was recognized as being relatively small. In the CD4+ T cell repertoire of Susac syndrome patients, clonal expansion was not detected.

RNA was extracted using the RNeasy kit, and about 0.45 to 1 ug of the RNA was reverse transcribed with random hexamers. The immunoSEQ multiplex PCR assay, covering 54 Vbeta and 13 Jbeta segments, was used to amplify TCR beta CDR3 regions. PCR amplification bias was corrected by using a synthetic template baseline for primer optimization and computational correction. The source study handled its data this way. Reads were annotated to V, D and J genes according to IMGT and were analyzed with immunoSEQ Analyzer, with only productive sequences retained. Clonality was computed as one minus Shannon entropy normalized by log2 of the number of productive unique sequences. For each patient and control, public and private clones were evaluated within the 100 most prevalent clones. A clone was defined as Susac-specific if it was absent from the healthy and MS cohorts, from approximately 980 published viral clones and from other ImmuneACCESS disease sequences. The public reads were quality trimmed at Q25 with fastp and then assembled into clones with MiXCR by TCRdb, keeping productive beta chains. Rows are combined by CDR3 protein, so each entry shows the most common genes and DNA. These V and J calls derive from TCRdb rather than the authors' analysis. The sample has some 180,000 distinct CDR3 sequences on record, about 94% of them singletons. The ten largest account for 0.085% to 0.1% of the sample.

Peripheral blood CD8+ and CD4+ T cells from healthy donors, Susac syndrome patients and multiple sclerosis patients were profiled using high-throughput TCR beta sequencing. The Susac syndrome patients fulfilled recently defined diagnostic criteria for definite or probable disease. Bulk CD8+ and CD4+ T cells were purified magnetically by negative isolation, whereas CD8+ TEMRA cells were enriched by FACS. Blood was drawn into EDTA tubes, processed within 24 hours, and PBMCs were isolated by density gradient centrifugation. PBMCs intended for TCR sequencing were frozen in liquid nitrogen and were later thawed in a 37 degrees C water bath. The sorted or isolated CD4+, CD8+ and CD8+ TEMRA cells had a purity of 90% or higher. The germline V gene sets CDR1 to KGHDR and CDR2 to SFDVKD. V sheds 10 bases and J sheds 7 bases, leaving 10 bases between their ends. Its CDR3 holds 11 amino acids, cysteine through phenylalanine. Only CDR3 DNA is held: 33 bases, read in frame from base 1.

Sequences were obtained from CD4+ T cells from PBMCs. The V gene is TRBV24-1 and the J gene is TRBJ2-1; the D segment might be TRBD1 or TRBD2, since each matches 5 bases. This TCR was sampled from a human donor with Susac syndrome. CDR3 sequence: CATGRQNEQFF. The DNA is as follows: TGTGCCACGGGACGGCAAAATGAGCAGTTCTTC.